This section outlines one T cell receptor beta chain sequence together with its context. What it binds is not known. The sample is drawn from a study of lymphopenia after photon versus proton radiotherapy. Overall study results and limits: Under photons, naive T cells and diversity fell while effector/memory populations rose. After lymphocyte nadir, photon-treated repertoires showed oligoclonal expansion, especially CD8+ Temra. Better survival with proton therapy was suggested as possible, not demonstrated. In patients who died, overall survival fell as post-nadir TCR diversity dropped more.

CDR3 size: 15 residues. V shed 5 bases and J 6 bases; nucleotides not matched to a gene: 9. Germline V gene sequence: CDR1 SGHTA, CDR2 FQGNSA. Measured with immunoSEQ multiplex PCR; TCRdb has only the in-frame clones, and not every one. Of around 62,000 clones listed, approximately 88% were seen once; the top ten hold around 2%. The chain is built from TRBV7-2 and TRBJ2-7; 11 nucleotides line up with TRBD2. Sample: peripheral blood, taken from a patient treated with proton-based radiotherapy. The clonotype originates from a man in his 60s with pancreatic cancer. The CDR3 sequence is CASSVSGTSGLEQYF. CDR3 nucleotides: TGTGCCAGCAGCGTATCGGGGACTAGCGGCCTCGAGCAGTACTTC.